This T cell receptor beta chain was obtained from a study of identical twins. Study findings and constraints: Cord blood beta clonotypes that were abundant carried fewer insertions, and memory repertoires showed no such trend. For zero-insertion analyses, partial confounding could come from invariant MAIT and iNKT cells.

Germline assignment: CDR1 DFQATT and CDR2 SNEGSKA (reference sequence). The CDR3 has 11 residues. The germline V and J ends were trimmed by 5 bases and 1 base, with 5 bases remaining between them. This clonotype was detected many times. What it binds is not known. In TCRdb, the 5' RACE reads were re-called with MiXCR into one record per CDR3 protein. Here the sample spans around 550,000 distinct CDR3 sequences, 13% to 15% being singletons. These data also formed part of another study, on yellow fever vaccine responses in identical twins. That work adds: Vaccine-induced T cell responses in twins were reportedly observed to appear partly convergent, partly personalized.

The sample consisted of CD4+ T cells sorted from blood. This chain uses TRBV20-1 with TRBJ1-1; possible D gene TRBD1, 5 bases. The TCR was taken from a young woman in good health. The CDR3, as DNA: TGCAGTGCTGGGGGGAACACTGAAGCTTTCTTT. It is translated as CSAGGNTEAFF.